The 21 T cell receptor beta chains below were found in one sample sequenced in a study of blood T cell repertoires in COVID-19. Sequencing was performed with immunoSEQ multiplex PCR; in TCRdb, only in-frame clones are kept and a portion is missing. There are fewer than 350,000 clones in the sample; roughly 90% occur only once, and approximately 12% lies in the top ten. What was sequenced was peripheral blood. These receptors were obtained from a woman in her thirties with COVID-19, enrolled during active disease.

This clone was seen just once. The V gene is TRBV28, the J gene TRBJ1-4; tentative D call: TRBD1 (5 bases). CDR3 length: 12 amino acids. Germline-derived CDR1 and CDR2 are MDHEN and SYDVKM. The V gene lost 5 bases and the J gene lost 10 bases, with 11 bases spanning the gap. CDR3 region: CASSGGDAKLFF. In nucleotides, the CDR3 is TGTGCCAGCAGTGGGGGGGATGCAAAACTGTTTTTT.

The rearrangement uses TRBV5-1 and TRBJ2-7; a possible D gene is TRBD1 (6 bases). The germline gives CDR1 SGHRS, CDR2 YFSETQ. V was trimmed by 3 bases and J by 4 bases, leaving 17 bases between them. The CDR3 contains 15 residues. The CDR3 DNA reads as TGCGCCAGCAGCTACGGGACACCGGGGCCTTACGAGCAGTACTTC. Encoded protein: CASSYGTPGPYEQYF.

This rearrangement joins TRBV9 to TRBJ1-5, with D unclear. The germline gives CDR1 SGDLS, CDR2 YYNGEE. The CDR3 has 13 amino acids. V lost 3 bases to trimming and J lost 10 bases, with 14 bases between them. The chain's CDR3 is CASSERDGLPQHF. The CDR3 nucleotides are TGTGCCAGCAGCGAGAGGGATGGCCTTCCCCAGCATTTT.

The chain employs TRBV3-1 (or the pseudogene TRBV3-2) and TRBJ1-1; no firm D call. Deletions cut 0 bases from V and 2 bases from J, with 7 bases between. CDR1 and CDR2 from the germline V gene are LGHDT and YNNKEL (reference sequence). There are 14 residues in the CDR3. The CDR3 loop reads CASSQDILNTEAFF. The DNA for the CDR3 is TGTGCCAGCAGCCAAGATATTCTTAACACTGAAGCTTTCTTT.

The chain links TRBV28 to TRBJ1-4, with D maybe TRBD1 (5 bases). Trimming pared 3 bases from V and 0 bases from J, leaving 20 bases between. The germline CDR1 and CDR2 sequences are MDHEN and SYDVKM. This CDR3 spans 19 amino acids. The CDR3 protein is CASSFPGHTTYATNEKLFF. Written as DNA, the CDR3 is TGTGCCAGCAGTTTCCCAGGGCACACCACTTATGCAACTAATGAAAAACTGTTTTTT.

This clone has just a few counts. The V and J genes are TRBV27 and TRBJ1-5, with D perhaps matching TRBD1 (6 bases). This CDR3 has 14 residues. In germline, CDR1 is MNHEY, CDR2 SMNVEV (reference sequence). Trimming cost V 4 bases and J 5 bases, with 12 bases left between them. Here the CDR3 DNA reads TGTGCCAGCAGTTCGACAGGCCACCATCAGCCCCAGCATTTT. Protein sequence: CASSSTGHHQPQHF.

The J gene is TRBJ1-3, the V gene TRBV29-1; 7 bases line up with TRBD1. In germline, CDR1 is SQVTM, CDR2 ANQGSEA. J was trimmed by 0 bases and V by 4 bases; bases with no gene match: 9. CDR3 length: 16 amino acids. The CDR3 nucleotides are TGCAGCGTTGTGGACAGGACGATTCACTCTGGAAACACCATATATTTT. This translates into CSVVDRTIHSGNTIYF. The full variable domain, completed using reference TRBV29-1 and TRBJ1-3, is SAVISQKPSRDICQRGTSLTIQCQVDSQVTMMFWYRQQPGQSLTLIATANQGSEATYESGFVIDKFPISRPNLTFSTLTVSNMSPEDSSIYLCSVVDRTIHSGNTIYFGEGSWLTVV.

This chain uses TRBV28 with TRBJ1-2; perhaps TRBD1 as D (5 bases). The germline V gene has CDR1 MDHEN and CDR2 SYDVKM. Between the trimmed V and J ends, which lost 3 bases and 5 bases, there was a span of 13 bases. There are 14 residues in the CDR3. The CDR3 region is CASSLSGHAYGYTF. In DNA form, the CDR3 reads TGTGCCAGCAGTTTGTCAGGACACGCATATGGCTACACCTTC.

With respect to this clone: A junction end diverges from the germline sequence, so it may reflect a read error. The chain uses TRBV24-1 and TRBJ2-7, with 13 bases aligning to TRBD2. This CDR3 contains 15 residues. The germline gives CDR1 KGHDR, CDR2 SFDVKD. CDR3 in amino acids: CAISAGLAGDYEQYF. The CDR3 DNA reads TGTGCCATCAGTGCAGGACTAGCGGGGGACTACGAGCAGTACTTC.

J is TRBJ2-1 and V is TRBV18; TRBD2 matches at 10 bases. V was pared by 3 bases and J by 7 bases, with 3 bases of the junction left unmatched. Per germline, CDR1 KGHSH and CDR2 LQKENI. The CDR3 sequence is 14 residues long. CDR3 in DNA: TGTGCCAGCTCACCTCCTAGCGGGGGTAATGAGCAGTTCTTC. It encodes CASSPPSGGNEQFF.

This clone has a single count. This chain uses TRBV6-5 with TRBJ1-1; D may be TRBD1 (6 bases). The CDR3 extends over 14 amino acids. Trimming took 7 bases from V and 5 from J, leaving 17 bases between them. Germline values: CDR1 MNHEY, CDR2 SVGAGI. The CDR3 loop is CASTEGEGTTEAFF. CDR3 coding DNA: TGTGCCAGCACCGAGGGGGAGGGGACGACTGAAGCTTTCTTT.

The V gene is TRBV7-2, the J gene TRBJ2-5; TRBD1 aligns across 9 bases. Germline V CDR1 and CDR2: SGHTA, FQGNSA. V gave up 0 bases and J gave up 2 bases; unmatched junction bases: 7. This CDR3 spans 17 amino acids. The CDR3 nucleotides are TGTGCCAGCAGCTTAGCTTACCGGGACAGGGCTCAAGAGACCCAGTACTTC. Encoded protein: CASSLAYRDRAQETQYF.

The chain carries TRBV27 and TRBJ1-2; D is ambiguous. Deletions cut 0 bases from V and 8 bases from J, with 13 bases between. The CDR3 extends over 14 amino acids. Looked up from germline, CDR1 is MNHEY and CDR2 is SMNVEV (reference sequence). Here the CDR3 reads CASSLSPSGGGYTF. The CDR3 nucleotides read TGTGCCAGCAGTTTATCTCCCTCAGGAGGGGGCTACACCTTC.

The chain combines TRBV7-2 with TRBJ2-7; possibly TRBD2 for D (6 bases). CDR3 length: 14 amino acids. The germline V gene encodes CDR1 SGHTA and CDR2 FQGNSA. Trimming cost V 5 bases and J 7 bases, with 18 bases left between them. The CDR3 bases are TGTGCCAGCAGCCACGGAGGGGCTGTAGGAGAGCAGTACTTC. Translating it yields CASSHGGAVGEQYF.

V usage is TRBV1 and J usage is TRBJ1-5. TRBV1 is given as a pseudogene. This CDR3 contains 17 residues. The CDR3 DNA reads as TGCACCAGCAGCCTGACTAGCGGGACAGGCGAGAATCAGCCCCAGCATTTT. Translated: CTSSLTSGTGENQPQHF.

This chain uses TRBV3-1 (or the pseudogene TRBV3-2) with TRBJ1-3, with no clear D. Germline CDR1 is LGHDT and CDR2 is YNNKEL (reference sequence). The V gene lost 3 bases and the J gene lost 4 bases, with 10 bases spanning the gap. The CDR3 is 14 amino acids. CDR3 in amino acids: CASSHLPEGNTIYF. The CDR3 DNA reads TGTGCCAGCAGCCACCTGCCCGAGGGAAACACCATATATTTT.

The chain couples TRBV11-2 to TRBJ2-1, with 10 bases lining up with TRBD2. This CDR3 is built from 15 residues. J gave up 2 bases and V 2 bases, and 0 bases lay outside the gene matches. CDR1 and CDR2 from the germline V gene are SGHAT and FQNNGV. The CDR3 DNA follows: TGTGCCAGCAGCTTACTAGCGGGAGCCTACAATGAGCAGTTCTTC. Amino acids: CASSLLAGAYNEQFF.

J is TRBJ2-7 and V is TRBV7-2; 7 bases agree with TRBD1. Germline V gene data show CDR1 as SGHTA and CDR2 as FQGNSA. The CDR3 covers 16 residues. The V and J ends lost 5 bases and 1 base, in that order; junction bases with no gene match: 11. CDR3 sequence: CASSRRQGRNSYEQYF. In DNA form, the CDR3 reads TGTGCCAGCAGCCGGAGACAGGGAAGGAATTCCTACGAGCAGTACTTC.

The chain couples TRBV19 to TRBJ2-2; 7 bases fit TRBD2. The V segment lost 9 bases and the J segment 2 bases; nucleotides outside the gene matches: 12. Germline V CDR1 and CDR2: LNHDA, SQIVND (reference sequence). The CDR3 extends over 16 amino acids. The CDR3 DNA reads TGTGCCAGCGGAGAGGGCCGACTAGCTAACACCGGGGAGCTGTTTTTT. Translation: CASGEGRLANTGELFF. The variable domain in full, completed from reference TRBV19 and TRBJ2-2, reads DGGITQSPKYLFRKEGQNVTLSCEQNLNHDAMYWYRQDPGQGLRLIYYSQIVNDFQKGDIAEGYSVSREKKESFPLTVTSAQKNPTAFYLCASGEGRLANTGELFFGEGSRLTVL.

The chain is built from TRBV11-2 and TRBJ2-7; possibly TRBD1 for D (5 bases). V lost 1 base, J lost 7 bases, and 11 bases lay in between. CDR3 length: 13 amino acids. The germline V gene encodes CDR1 SGHAT and CDR2 FQNNGV. CDR3 nucleotide sequence: TGTGCCAGCAGCTTAGGATGGGGCGGAGAGCAGTACTTC. Encoded protein: CASSLGWGGEQYF.

The chain carries TRBV3-1 (or the pseudogene TRBV3-2) and TRBJ2-2; 8 bases line up with TRBD2. This CDR3 comprises 15 residues. The V gene's germline CDR1 is LGHDT and CDR2 YNNKEL (reference sequence). The V segment lost 0 bases and the J segment 10 bases; nucleotides outside the gene matches: 7. The CDR3 region has the DNA TGTGCCAGCAGCCAAGATCGGGGGGGCCGGTTGGAGCTGTTTTTT. Translating it yields CASSQDRGGRLELFF.